This TCR beta chain was sequenced during a study of cytomegalovirus exposure and HLA in healthy donors. A note on this clone: Its cognate antigen is unknown.

The CDR3 sequence is 15 residues long. Per the germline V gene, CDR1 is SGHAT and CDR2 is FQNNGV. Trimming stripped 8 bases from V and 2 bases from J, with 15 bases between. In the PCR, 60 Vbeta and 13 Jbeta primers were used. The method was immunoSEQ multiplex PCR; TCRdb's version includes in-frame clones alone and lacks a portion of them. This table holds about 110,000 clones, 81% found once. Findings and limits, study-wide: Reportedly, a later analysis found an Asian-associated ancestry cluster had fewer N-insertions than the approximately 700-donor mean. Specificity for CMV antigens was confirmed in vitro for a few of the CMV-associated chains.

Material for sequencing was PBMCs. The clonotype was recovered from a woman in her twenties or thirties in good health and CMV-seronegative. The V call is TRBV11-2, the J call TRBJ1-4; D is uncertain. Here the CDR3 DNA reads TGTGCCAGCCGCCGGGGAGAAGGGACTAATGAAAAACTGTTTTTT. Protein sequence: CASRRGEGTNEKLFF.